The clone carrying this T cell receptor (beta chain) has a handful of counts. Trimming cost V 5 bases and J 8 bases, with 17 bases left between them. Germline V gene lookup returns CDR1 SGHTA and CDR2 FQGTGA. The CDR3 covers 14 residues. This record belongs to a study of response to subunit inactivated influenza vaccine. MiXCR, applied by TCRdb to the RT-PCR reads, yields one record per CDR3 protein. The table has about 540,000 distinct CDR3 sequences, around a quarter seen once; the top ten hold approximately 2.9%. This sample was shared with a second study, whose subject was T cells expressing NK-cell markers. That work adds: Synthesis of TCR beta cDNA relied on 5'RACE template switching carrying UMIs. Seven sequenced donors out of eight were HCMV-seropositive, one seronegative. The dominant NKG2C+ clonotypes represented about 1.0-7.5% of CD8+ T cells in five or six donors. Topping the CD3+CD56-NKG2C+ fraction as well were these clonotypes, in a few donors. Whether expanded NKG2C+ T cell clones recognized HCMV stayed uncertain.

The source material was CD4+ T cells sorted from PBMCs, sampled less than 13 days after vaccination. The sequence came from a man aged 45 to 65 who received an inactivated influenza vaccine. The rearrangement joins TRBV7-3 to TRBJ2-3; D tentatively reads TRBD1 or TRBD2 (5 bases each). The CDR3 nucleotides are TGTGCCAGCAGCCCTGGGACCGCCCAAGGTACGCAGTATTTT. It specifies CASSPGTAQGTQYF.